This passage covers 22 T cell receptor beta chains from one sample sequenced in a study of blood T cell repertoires in COVID-19 (dated by TCRdb to 2020 to 2021). To prepare the library, the immunoSEQ multiplex PCR assay was applied. TCRdb stores this immuneACCESS table with in-frame sequences only. Part of the clones is absent; in the studies checked, under half of the shortfall reflects unresolved V genes, and no reason is known for the rest. The sample yields more than 65,000 clones; about 80% were counted once. The biggest ten clones account for roughly 12% of the sample. Specimen: peripheral blood. The receptors were sampled from a human donor in a cohort sampled during active COVID-19.

The chain employs TRBV18 and TRBJ1-2; the match to TRBD1 covers 8 bases. The CDR3 extends over 13 amino acids. After removal of 8 bases from V and 7 bases from J, the junction contained 9 bases not matched to a gene. The germline V gene encodes CDR1 KGHSH and CDR2 LQKENI. The CDR3 sequence is CASTDRDIGGYTF. The CDR3 DNA is TGTGCCAGCACGGACAGGGACATTGGTGGCTACACCTTC. The full variable domain, with the rest looked up from reference TRBV18 and TRBJ1-2, is NAGVMQNPRHLVRRRGQEARLRCSPMKGHSHVYWYRQLPEEGLKFMVYLQKENIIDESGMPKERFSAEFPKEGPSILRIQQVVRGDSAAYFCASTDRDIGGYTFGSGTRLTVV.

The rearrangement uses TRBV2 and TRBJ1-5, with 9 bases fitting TRBD1. The CDR3 covers 16 residues. Germline trimming cut 6 bases from V and 4 bases from J; bases unmatched to any gene: 10. Germline loops: CDR1 SNHLY, CDR2 FYNNEI. The CDR3 protein is CASRARGTGLNQPQHF. The CDR3 DNA reads TGTGCCAGCAGAGCCCGCGGGACAGGGTTAAATCAGCCCCAGCATTTT.

The rearrangement links TRBV5-1 to TRBJ1-5; no reliable D call. The CDR3 covers 20 residues. Germline CDR1 reads SGHRS; CDR2 reads YFSETQ. V lost 0 bases, J lost 0 bases, and 22 bases lay in between. In DNA form, the CDR3 reads TGCGCCAGCAGCTTGGCGGTTACAAAGCCAGGTAATGATAGCAATCAGCCCCAGCATTTT. It is translated as CASSLAVTKPGNDSNQPQHF.

The chain recombines TRBV9 with TRBJ2-3; TRBD2 matches 9 bases. Germline trimming cut 3 bases from V and 2 bases from J; bases unmatched to any gene: 7. In germline, CDR1 is SGDLS, CDR2 YYNGEE. The CDR3 is made up of 16 amino acids. CDR3 DNA: TGTGCCAGCAGCGCAAGGGCTAGCGGGACCACAGATACGCAGTATTTT. Its translation is CASSARASGTTDTQYF.

The V gene is TRBV3-1 (or the pseudogene TRBV3-2), the J gene TRBJ2-1; D remains ambiguous. The CDR3 length is 14 residues. Deletions cut 1 base from V and 3 bases from J, with 7 bases between. CDR1 and CDR2 (germline): LGHDT, YNNKEL (reference sequence). The CDR3 bases are TGTGCCAGCAGCCAAGCGGGTTACTACAATGAGCAGTTCTTC. This encodes CASSQAGYYNEQFF.

V is TRBV5-6 and J is TRBJ1-5; TRBD1 matches 11 bases. The V gene end was trimmed by 2 bases and the J gene end by 7 bases; junction bases not matched to a gene: 5. The CDR3 loop spans 15 amino acids. The V gene's germline CDR1 is SGHDT and CDR2 YYEEEE. CDR3 protein: CASSLGTGGQQPQHF. In DNA, the CDR3 is TGTGCCAGCAGCTTAGGGACAGGGGGTCAACAGCCCCAGCATTTT.

The chain combines TRBV12-3 or TRBV12-4 with TRBJ1-2; perhaps TRBD1 as D (6 bases). V was cut by 7 bases and J by 5 bases, with 8 bases left in between. The CDR3 covers 11 residues. Here the CDR3 reads CASTRGYGYTF. Written as DNA, the CDR3 is TGTGCCAGCACAAGGGGGTATGGCTACACCTTC.

The chain employs TRBV30 and TRBJ2-6; TRBD1 aligns across 10 bases. Per germline, CDR1 GTSNPN and CDR2 SVGIG (reference sequence). V shed 3 bases and J 13 bases; nucleotides not matched to a gene: 12. CDR3 length: 15 amino acids. The CDR3 loop is CAWRTRDRGGVVLTF. CDR3 DNA: TGTGCCTGGAGGACCCGGGACAGGGGAGGGGTTGTCCTGACTTTC. Looking up the rest from reference TRBV30 and TRBJ2-6 gives the full variable domain: SQTIHQWPATLVQPVGSPLSLECTVEGTSNPNLYWYRQAAGRGLQLLFYSVGIGQISSEVPQNLSASRPQDRQFILSSKKLLLSDSGFYLCAWRTRDRGGVVLTFGAGSRLTVL.

This chain connects TRBV2 to TRBJ1-2; D is possibly TRBD1 (6 bases). The CDR3 sequence is 13 residues long. Germline V gives CDR1 SNHLY, CDR2 FYNNEI. V lost 2 bases, J lost 6 bases, and 10 bases lay in between. In DNA form, the CDR3 reads TGTGCCAGCAGTGAATCCAGGGGAGATGGCTACACCTTC. Amino acid sequence: CASSESRGDGYTF. The variable domain in full, completed from reference TRBV2 and TRBJ1-2, reads EPEVTQTPSHQVTQMGQEVILRCVPISNHLYFYWYRQILGQKVEFLVSFYNNEISEKSEIFDDQFSVERPDGSNFTLKIRSTKLEDSAMYFCASSESRGDGYTFGSGTRLTVV.

With regard to this clone: Within the sample, other DNA sequences also encode this same CDR3. The CDR3 protein is CASSLNSQPQHF. The CDR3 nucleotides read TGTGCCAGCAGCCTAAACAGTCAGCCCCAGCATTTT. The gene calls are TRBV7-2 and TRBJ1-5, with D uncertain. CDR1 and CDR2 from the germline V gene are SGHTA and FQGNSA. Trimming removed 5 bases from V and 6 bases from J, with 8 bases in between. CDR3 size: 12 residues. Using reference TRBV7-2 and TRBJ1-5 for the parts outside the CDR3, the full variable domain is GAGVSQSPSNKVTEKGKDVELRCDPISGHTALYWYRQSLGQGLEFLIYFQGNSAPDKSGLPSDRFSAERTGGSVSTLTIQRTQQEDSAVYLCASSLNSQPQHFGDGTRLSIL.

The chain couples TRBV2 to TRBJ2-3; 8 bases agree with TRBD2. V gave up 2 bases and J gave up 6 bases; unmatched junction bases: 7. CDR1 and CDR2 from the germline V gene are SNHLY and FYNNEI. This CDR3 has 15 residues. This chain's CDR3 is CASSESGGPSDTQYF. The CDR3 coding sequence is TGTGCCAGCAGTGAATCGGGAGGGCCGTCTGATACGCAGTATTTT.

This chain uses TRBV12-3 or TRBV12-4 with TRBJ1-2; a possible D gene is TRBD1 (5 bases). This CDR3 contains 12 residues. V was cut by 6 bases and J by 6 bases, with 11 bases left in between. CDR3 sequence reads: CASSRGGNGYTF. DNA for the CDR3: TGTGCCAGCAGCCGGGGCGGGAATGGCTACACCTTC.

The chain employs TRBV19 and TRBJ2-6; 10 nucleotides agree with TRBD1. Per germline, CDR1 LNHDA and CDR2 SQIVND (reference sequence). This CDR3 has 15 residues. J lost 2 bases, V lost 5 bases, and 0 bases had no gene match. The CDR3 DNA reads TGTGCCAGTAGTGACAGGGGGCCTGGGGCCAACGTCCTGACTTTC. It translates to CASSDRGPGANVLTF.

The rearrangement joins TRBV5-1 to TRBJ2-5; 11 bases are shared with TRBD2. CDR1 is SGHRS, CDR2 YFSETQ, per germline. The CDR3 contains 16 residues. V lost 0 bases, J lost 3 bases, and 4 bases stayed unmatched. The CDR3 DNA follows: TGCGCCAGCAGCTTGGCCTTACTAGCGGGGGAAGAGACCCAGTACTTC. As protein: CASSLALLAGEETQYF.

The chain recombines TRBV3-1 (or the pseudogene TRBV3-2) with TRBJ1-5, with 7 positions matching TRBD1. Trimming cost V 4 bases and J 2 bases; bases outside gene matches: 2. This CDR3 region has 14 residues. Germline-derived CDR1 and CDR2 are LGHDT and YNNKEL (reference sequence). CDR3 bases: TGTGCCAGCAGCCTCGGGACAGGCAATCAGCCCCAGCATTTT. Amino acids: CASSLGTGNQPQHF.

The J gene is TRBJ2-7, the V gene TRBV11-2; tentatively, D is TRBD2 (5 bases). This CDR3 has 11 amino acids. V lost 5 bases to trimming and J lost 3 bases, with 5 bases between them. The germline V gene has CDR1 SGHAT and CDR2 FQNNGV. The CDR3 here is CASSDYYEQYF. In DNA form, the CDR3 reads TGTGCCAGCAGCGACTACTACGAGCAGTACTTC. The full variable domain, in which reference TRBV11-2 and TRBJ2-7 provide the parts outside the CDR3, is EAGVAQSPRYKIIEKRQSVAFWCNPISGHATLYWYQQILGQGPKLLIQFQNNGVVDDSQLPKDRFSAERLKGVDSTLKIQPAKLEDSAVYLCASSDYYEQYFGPGTRLTVT.

Written as DNA, the CDR3 is TGTGCCAGCAGCCCTAGGACAGGGGGATACGAGACCCAGTACTTC. Translation: CASSPRTGGYETQYF. The chain is built from TRBV27 and TRBJ2-5; 10 bases align to TRBD1. From germline, CDR1 is MNHEY and CDR2 SMNVEV (reference sequence). This CDR3 has 15 amino acids. V shed 6 bases and J 5 bases; nucleotides not matched to a gene: 9.

This chain connects TRBV3-1 (or the pseudogene TRBV3-2) to TRBJ2-7; tentatively, D is TRBD1 (6 bases). Trimming removed 3 bases at V and 6 bases at J, with 12 bases between. Germline V gives CDR1 LGHDT, CDR2 YNNKEL (reference sequence). This CDR3 contains 13 residues. This CDR3 reads CASSHTRTVEQYF. As DNA, the CDR3 is TGTGCCAGCAGCCACACCCGGACAGTCGAGCAGTACTTC.

The rearrangement links TRBV5-1 to TRBJ1-1, with 7 bases identical to TRBD1. Looked up from germline, CDR1 is SGHRS and CDR2 is YFSETQ. Trimming removed 4 bases from V and 4 bases from J; junction bases left unmatched: 10. This CDR3 spans 15 amino acids. CDR3 sequence reads: CASSRETGFGTEAFF. In DNA form, the CDR3 reads TGCGCCAGCAGCCGCGAGACAGGGTTCGGCACTGAAGCTTTCTTT.

This clone was observed a few times. The CDR3 DNA sequence: TGTGCCAGCAGTCGGACAGACACTGAAGCTTTCTTT. Its protein is CASSRTDTEAFF. The chain links TRBV7-9 to TRBJ1-1; D is perhaps TRBD1 (6 bases). Germline V gives CDR1 SEHNR, CDR2 FQNEAQ (reference sequence). V was trimmed by 6 bases and J by 3 bases, leaving 8 bases between them. The CDR3 totals 12 residues.

The chain joins TRBV11-2 to TRBJ2-1; the D is unclear. Germline CDR1 is SGHAT and CDR2 is FQNNGV. The CDR3 has 13 residues. The V gene lost 0 bases and the J gene lost 5 bases, with 5 bases spanning the gap. The DNA for the CDR3 is TGTGCCAGCAGCTTAGACAGAAACAATGAGCAGTTCTTC. It codes for CASSLDRNNEQFF.

CDR3 sequence: CASSKNDRFYGYTF. CDR3 DNA: TGTGCCAGCAGCAAAAACGACAGATTCTATGGCTACACCTTC. The chain employs TRBV9 and TRBJ1-2, with a tentative D call TRBD1 (5 bases). Germline V gene data show CDR1 as SGDLS and CDR2 as YYNGEE. Trimming stripped 4 bases from V and 4 bases from J, with 14 bases between. The length of the CDR3 is 14 residues. Drawing the rest from reference TRBV9 and TRBJ1-2, the complete variable domain is DSGVTQTPKHLITATGQRVTLRCSPRSGDLSVYWYQQSLDQGLQFLIQYYNGEERAKGNILERFSAQQFPDLHSELNLSSLELGDSALYFCASSKNDRFYGYTFGSGTRLTVV.